This record concerns one T cell receptor (beta chain) sequence. These data come from a study of T cell changes during pregnancy in multiple sclerosis. Using immunoSEQ multiplex PCR, the repertoire was profiled, and TCRdb retains in-frame clones only, with some absent. The table has some 110,000 clones, about 94% seen once. There are 15 residues in the CDR3. Trimming at V came to 3 bases and at J to 4 bases, leaving 10 bases not matched to a gene. The germline V gene has CDR1 SGDLS and CDR2 YYNGEE. J is TRBJ2-7 and V is TRBV9, with TRBD2 matching over 7 bases. The receptor was isolated from a female donor with multiple sclerosis, enrolled in a pregnancy study. The sample here was peripheral blood, taken in the third trimester of pregnancy. CDR3 in DNA: TGTGCCAGCAGCGCCGTGCCGGGAGGAATGTACGAGCAGTACTTC. Protein sequence: CASSAVPGGMYEQYF.